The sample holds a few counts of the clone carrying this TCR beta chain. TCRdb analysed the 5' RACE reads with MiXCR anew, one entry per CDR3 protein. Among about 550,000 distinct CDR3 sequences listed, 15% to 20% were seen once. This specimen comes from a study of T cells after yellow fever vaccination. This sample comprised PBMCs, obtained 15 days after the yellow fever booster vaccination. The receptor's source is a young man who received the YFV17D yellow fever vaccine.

Here the CDR3 reads CASSTRQGWSDTQYF. In DNA form, the CDR3 reads TGTGCCAGCAGTACCCGACAGGGTTGGTCAGATACGCAGTATTTT. The chain recombines TRBV27 with TRBJ2-3, with TRBD1 identical over 7 bases. The CDR3 runs to 15 residues. V trimming: 5 bases; J trimming: 4 bases; junction bases outside the gene matches: 9. CDR1 is MNHEY and CDR2 is SMNVEV in the germline V gene (reference sequence).